A single sample is the source of the 20 T cell receptor beta chains below, sequenced in a study of shared clonotypes between healthy human individuals. This table comes from immunoSEQ multiplex PCR, and its TCRdb copy is limited to in-frame clones, with some not included. The sample records 600,000 to 800,000 clones, roughly two thirds being singletons. Sequences were obtained from memory CD4+ T cells sorted from blood. Subset in this sample: CD45RA-negative fraction. Source of these receptors: a woman aged 25 to 39 in good health.

This clone has only one observation. This chain uses TRBV4-1 with TRBJ2-4, with TRBD2 matching 12 bases. V dropped 0 bases and J dropped 0; count of bases not matched to a gene: 12. The CDR3 sequence is 21 residues long. CDR1 and CDR2 (germline): MGHRA, YSYEKL. DNA of the CDR3: TGCGCCAGCAGCCAAGATCTCTTAGGGACTAGCGGGTCGCTAGCCAAAAACATTCAGTACTTC. Translated, it gives CASSQDLLGTSGSLAKNIQYF.

The chain carries TRBV5-4 and TRBJ2-2; 12 nucleotides match TRBD2. V was clipped by 4 bases and J by 6 bases; unmatched bases: 13. The CDR3 is 18 amino acids. Germline V gene lookup returns CDR1 SGHNT and CDR2 YYREEE (reference sequence). Here the CDR3 DNA reads TGTGCCAGCAGCCGCACTAGCGGGAGGTCTGGTGTCGCCGGGGAGCTGTTTTTT. Its protein product is CASSRTSGRSGVAGELFF.

The V call is TRBV29-1, the J call TRBJ2-3; D is unclear. CDR3 length: 13 amino acids. V lost 4 bases and J 7 bases, leaving 15 bases between the germline ends. Germline CDR1 is SQVTM and CDR2 is ANQGSEA. CDR3: CSVALNAVNTQYF. The CDR3 DNA reads as TGCAGCGTTGCCCTGAACGCGGTAAATACGCAGTATTTT.

In this sample, this clone turned up a few times. This chain uses TRBV19 with TRBJ2-7; either TRBD1 or TRBD2 may fit D (5 bases each). CDR1 is LNHDA, CDR2 SQIVND, per germline (reference sequence). CDR3 size: 12 residues. V lost 6 bases, J lost 8 bases, and 14 bases lay in between. The CDR3 reads CASSPPRGQQYF. The CDR3 coding sequence is TGTGCCAGTAGCCCCCCACGGGGCCAGCAGTACTTC. Complete variable domain (other parts from reference TRBV19 and TRBJ2-7): DGGITQSPKYLFRKEGQNVTLSCEQNLNHDAMYWYRQDPGQGLRLIYYSQIVNDFQKGDIAEGYSVSREKKESFPLTVTSAQKNPTAFYLCASSPPRGQQYFGPGTRLTVT.

This clone was recorded once. V is TRBV7-8 and J is TRBJ2-5, with D uncertain. With 2 bases removed from V and 4 bases from J, the gap between germline ends came to 11 bases. The CDR3 runs to 14 residues. Germline V gene sequence: CDR1 SGHVS, CDR2 FQNEAQ. The CDR3 protein is CASSLQTHTETQYF. The CDR3 region has the DNA TGTGCCAGCAGCTTACAGACGCATACAGAGACCCAGTACTTC.

The count of this clone is one. The DNA of the CDR3 is TGTGCCAGCTCACTAGGAGCGGGAGGAGATACGCAGTATTTT. Protein sequence: CASSLGAGGDTQYF. The rearrangement joins TRBV18 to TRBJ2-3; the match to TRBD2 covers 9 bases. The CDR3 length is 14 residues. CDR1 and CDR2 from the germline V gene are KGHSH and LQKENI. The V gene end was trimmed by 4 bases and the J gene end by 5 bases; junction bases not matched to a gene: 4.

This clone has only one observation. The chain employs TRBV28 and TRBJ2-5, with D unclear. Germline CDR1 and CDR2: MDHEN and SYDVKM. The V gene lost 3 bases and the J gene lost 1 base, with 9 bases spanning the gap. The CDR3 consists of 14 residues. This CDR3 reads CASSFADLQETQYF. The CDR3 DNA is TGTGCCAGCAGTTTTGCAGACCTCCAAGAGACCCAGTACTTC.

The table lists this clone with many counts. This chain joins TRBV5-5 and TRBJ1-1; D is uncertain. V was clipped by 0 bases and J by 0 bases, with 12 bases between them. The CDR3 contains 16 residues. CDR1 is SGHKS and CDR2 is YYEKEE in the germline V gene (reference sequence). This chain's CDR3 is CASSLVAGAMNTEAFF. The CDR3 DNA follows: TGTGCCAGCAGCTTGGTCGCAGGAGCTATGAACACTGAAGCTTTCTTT.

About this clone: Distinct nucleotide sequences in the sample also encode this CDR3. The rearrangement uses TRBV28 and TRBJ2-5, with a tentative D call TRBD1 (5 bases). V lost 4 bases and J 4 bases, leaving 10 bases between the germline ends. The CDR3 loop spans 13 amino acids. The germline V gene has CDR1 MDHEN and CDR2 SYDVKM. Here the CDR3 reads CASSSRTPETQYF. The CDR3 DNA is TGTGCCAGCAGTTCCCGGACACCAGAGACCCAGTACTTC.

V is TRBV28 and J is TRBJ2-2; D unclear. The germline CDR1 and CDR2 sequences are MDHEN and SYDVKM. The V end was cut by 3 bases, the J end by 7 bases, with 12 bases between. The CDR3 loop spans 14 amino acids. CDR3 protein: CASSFGRLGGELFF. Here the CDR3 DNA reads TGTGCCAGCAGTTTTGGTCGGTTGGGCGGGGAGCTGTTTTTT.

In its sample, this clone was seen a few times. This sequence joins TRBV6-1 and TRBJ2-3; D is perhaps TRBD1 or TRBD2 (5 bases each). The CDR3 is 15 amino acids. Germline CDR1 MNHNS, CDR2 SASEGT. The ends were cut back, 4 bases at V and 1 base at J, with 12 bases in the middle. The CDR3: CASSVEGPGTDTQYF. Written as DNA, the CDR3 is TGTGCCAGCAGTGTTGAGGGGCCGGGCACAGATACGCAGTATTTT.

The rearrangement uses TRBV15 and TRBJ2-7, with 15 bases that match TRBD2. The CDR3 loop spans 18 amino acids. J lost 4 bases, V lost 0 bases, and 7 bases had no gene match. The germline V gene encodes CDR1 LNHNV and CDR2 YYDKDF (reference sequence). CDR3 in amino acids: CATSRDGLAGGGRYEQYF. DNA for the CDR3: TGTGCCACCAGCAGAGACGGACTAGCGGGAGGGGGTAGGTACGAGCAGTACTTC. The variable domain in full, completed from reference TRBV15 and TRBJ2-7, reads DAMVIQNPRYQVTQFGKPVTLSCSQTLNHNVMYWYQQKSSQAPKLLFHYYDKDFNNEADTPDNFQSRRPNTSFCFLDIRSPGLGDTAMYLCATSRDGLAGGGRYEQYFGPGTRLTVT.

This chain links TRBV5-1 with TRBJ1-2; 8 bases fit TRBD1. V lost 4 bases to trimming and J lost 3 bases; unmatched junction nucleotides: 5. The CDR3 length is 14 residues. Looked up from germline, CDR1 is SGHRS and CDR2 is YFSETQ. CDR3 DNA sequence: TGCGCCAGCAGCGCGGGACAGGCGGACTATGGCTACACCTTC. Its protein product is CASSAGQADYGYTF.

V is TRBV28 and J is TRBJ2-7; 10 bases are a match to TRBD2. Per germline, CDR1 MDHEN and CDR2 SYDVKM. CDR3 length: 15 residues. Unmatched junction bases numbered 8, after V lost 3 bases and J lost 6 bases. The CDR3 bases are TGTGCCAGCAGTTTTTGGCTAGCGGGAGCTCCCGAGCAGTACTTC. Protein sequence: CASSFWLAGAPEQYF.

CDR3 region: CASSPGTSGSRNEQFF. The CDR3 DNA follows: TGCGCCAGCAGCCCGGGGACTAGCGGGAGCCGCAATGAGCAGTTCTTC. V gene TRBV5-1 combines with J gene TRBJ2-1; TRBD2 agrees at 14 bases. This CDR3 region has 16 residues. Germline trimming cut 4 bases from V and 6 bases from J; bases unmatched to any gene: 6. The germline gives CDR1 SGHRS, CDR2 YFSETQ.

This clone has more than one count but fewer than ten. Other DNA variants within this sample encode the same CDR3. This chain connects TRBV7-6 to TRBJ2-7; no reliable D call. Trimming took 3 bases from V and 0 from J, leaving 6 bases between them. The germline V gene encodes CDR1 SGHVS and CDR2 FNYEAQ. The CDR3 is 13 residues long. Here the CDR3 reads CASSLADSYEQYF. The CDR3 region has the DNA TGTGCCAGCAGCTTGGCCGACTCCTACGAGCAGTACTTC.

The J gene is TRBJ2-6, the V gene TRBV19; D gene ambiguous. CDR3 length: 13 residues. CDR1 and CDR2 (germline): LNHDA, SQIVND (reference sequence). V lost 5 bases and J lost 4, with 6 bases in between. This chain's CDR3 is CASSWSGANVLTF. The CDR3 coding sequence is TGTGCCAGTAGTTGGTCAGGGGCCAACGTCCTGACTTTC.

The chain is built from TRBV9 and TRBJ2-5; D ambiguous. With 0 bases removed from V and 2 bases from J, the gap between germline ends came to 5 bases. Germline CDR1 SGDLS, CDR2 YYNGEE. The CDR3 runs 13 residues. The CDR3: CASSVGGQETQYF. The CDR3 DNA reads as TGTGCCAGCAGCGTAGGGGGTCAAGAGACCCAGTACTTC.

J is TRBJ2-3 and V is TRBV5-1; possibly TRBD1 for D (6 bases). Germline lookup yields CDR1 SGHRS and CDR2 YFSETQ. Trimming removed 1 base at V and 3 bases at J, with 18 bases between. The CDR3 is 17 residues long. The CDR3, as DNA: TGCGCCAGCAGCTTGCTTGTCAGGGGTATGGAAACAGATACGCAGTATTTT. It codes for CASSLLVRGMETDTQYF.

The chain uses TRBV11-2 and TRBJ1-1, with D maybe TRBD1 (5 bases). Germline-derived CDR1 and CDR2 are SGHAT and FQNNGV. The CDR3 runs to 13 residues. Trimming stripped 4 bases from V and 4 bases from J, with 10 bases between. CDR3 coding DNA: TGTGCCAGCAGCTCAGGGTTGGGCACTGAAGCTTTCTTT. As protein: CASSSGLGTEAFF.